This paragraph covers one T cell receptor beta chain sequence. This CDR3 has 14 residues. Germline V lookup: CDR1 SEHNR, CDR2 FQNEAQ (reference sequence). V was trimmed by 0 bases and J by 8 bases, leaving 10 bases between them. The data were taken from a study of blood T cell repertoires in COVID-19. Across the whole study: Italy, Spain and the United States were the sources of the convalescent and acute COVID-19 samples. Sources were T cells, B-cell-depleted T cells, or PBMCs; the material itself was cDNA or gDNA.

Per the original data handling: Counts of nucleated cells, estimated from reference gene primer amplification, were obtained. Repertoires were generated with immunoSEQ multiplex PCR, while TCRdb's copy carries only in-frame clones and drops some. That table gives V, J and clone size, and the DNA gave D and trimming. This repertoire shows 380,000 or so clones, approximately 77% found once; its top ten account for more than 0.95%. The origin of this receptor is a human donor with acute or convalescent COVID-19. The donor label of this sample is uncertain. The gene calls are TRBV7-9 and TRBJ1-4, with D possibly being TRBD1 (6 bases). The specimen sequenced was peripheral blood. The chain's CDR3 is CASSLAGAGEKLFF. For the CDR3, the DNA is TGTGCCAGCAGCTTAGCGGGGGCCGGGGAAAAACTGTTTTTT.